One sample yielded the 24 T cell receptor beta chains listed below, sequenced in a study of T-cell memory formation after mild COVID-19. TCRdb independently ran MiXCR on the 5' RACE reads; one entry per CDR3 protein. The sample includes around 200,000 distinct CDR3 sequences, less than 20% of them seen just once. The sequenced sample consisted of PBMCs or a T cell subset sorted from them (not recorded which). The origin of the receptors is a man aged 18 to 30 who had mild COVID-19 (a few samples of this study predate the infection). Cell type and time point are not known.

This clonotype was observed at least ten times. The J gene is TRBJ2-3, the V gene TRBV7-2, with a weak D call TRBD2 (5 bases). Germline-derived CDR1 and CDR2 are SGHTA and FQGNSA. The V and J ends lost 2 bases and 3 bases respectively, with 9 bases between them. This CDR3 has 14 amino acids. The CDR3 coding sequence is TGTGCCAGCAGCTTACTAGCCGGAACAGATACGCAGTATTTT. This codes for CASSLLAGTDTQYF.

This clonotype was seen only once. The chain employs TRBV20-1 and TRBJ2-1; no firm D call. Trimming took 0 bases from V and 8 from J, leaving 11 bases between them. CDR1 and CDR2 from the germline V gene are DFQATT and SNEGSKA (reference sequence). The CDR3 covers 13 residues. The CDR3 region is CSARDGSPYEQFF. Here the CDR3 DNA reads TGCAGTGCTAGAGACGGTTCCCCGTATGAGCAGTTCTTC.

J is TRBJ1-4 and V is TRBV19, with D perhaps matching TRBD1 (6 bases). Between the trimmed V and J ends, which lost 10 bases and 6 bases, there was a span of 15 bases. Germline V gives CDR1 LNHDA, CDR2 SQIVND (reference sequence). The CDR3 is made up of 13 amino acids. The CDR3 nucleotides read TGTGCCACCTACATAGGGGGAGATGAAAAACTGTTTTTT. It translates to CATYIGGDEKLFF.

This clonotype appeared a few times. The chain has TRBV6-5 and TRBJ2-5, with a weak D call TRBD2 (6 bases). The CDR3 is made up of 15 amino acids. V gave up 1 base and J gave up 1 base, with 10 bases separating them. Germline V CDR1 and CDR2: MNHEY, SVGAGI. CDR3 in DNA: TGTGCCAGCAGTTACTTCGGGACTTCCCAAGAGACCCAGTACTTC. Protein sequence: CASSYFGTSQETQYF.

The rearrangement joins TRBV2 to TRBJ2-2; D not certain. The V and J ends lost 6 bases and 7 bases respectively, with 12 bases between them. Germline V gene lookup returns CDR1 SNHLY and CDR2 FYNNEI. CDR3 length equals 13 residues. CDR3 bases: TGTGCCAGCAGGCAGACGGTAGACGGGGAGCTGTTTTTT. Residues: CASRQTVDGELFF. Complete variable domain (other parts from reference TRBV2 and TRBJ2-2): EPEVTQTPSHQVTQMGQEVILRCVPISNHLYFYWYRQILGQKVEFLVSFYNNEISEKSEIFDDQFSVERPDGSNFTLKIRSTKLEDSAMYFCASRQTVDGELFFGEGSRLTVL.

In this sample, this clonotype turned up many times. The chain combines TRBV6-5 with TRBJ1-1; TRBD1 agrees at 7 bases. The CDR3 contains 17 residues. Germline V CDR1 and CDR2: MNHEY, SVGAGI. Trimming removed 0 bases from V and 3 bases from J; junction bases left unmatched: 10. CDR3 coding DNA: TGTGCCAGCAGTTACTCGGGCCCCCAGGGGGTATACACTGAAGCTTTCTTT. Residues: CASSYSGPQGVYTEAFF.

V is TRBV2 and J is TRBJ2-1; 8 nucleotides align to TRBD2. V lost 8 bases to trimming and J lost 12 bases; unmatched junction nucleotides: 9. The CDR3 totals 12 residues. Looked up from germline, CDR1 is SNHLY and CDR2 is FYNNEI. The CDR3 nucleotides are TGTGCCAGCCGCCGGGGGGGCGGTAGGCAGTTCTTC. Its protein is CASRRGGGRQFF.

CDR3: CASKAESNQPQHF. In DNA form, the CDR3 reads TGTGCCAGCAAAGCGGAAAGCAATCAGCCCCAGCATTTT. The J gene is TRBJ1-5, the V gene TRBV7-2, with unresolved D. Between the trimmed V and J ends, which lost 7 bases and 1 base, there was a span of 8 bases. Germline loops: CDR1 SGHTA, CDR2 FQGNSA. CDR3 length: 13 amino acids.

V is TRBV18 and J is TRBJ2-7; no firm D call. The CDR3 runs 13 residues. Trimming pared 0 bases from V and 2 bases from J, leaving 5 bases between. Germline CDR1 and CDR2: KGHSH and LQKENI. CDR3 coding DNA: TGTGCCAGCTCACCACCACAGACCTACGAGCAGTACTTC. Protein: CASSPPQTYEQYF.

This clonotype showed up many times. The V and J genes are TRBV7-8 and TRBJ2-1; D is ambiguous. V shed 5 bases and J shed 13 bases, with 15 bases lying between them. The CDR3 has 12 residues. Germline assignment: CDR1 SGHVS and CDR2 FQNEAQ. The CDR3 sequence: CASSPRSHRQFF. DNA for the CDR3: TGTGCCAGCAGCCCTCGGTCCCATCGACAGTTCTTC.

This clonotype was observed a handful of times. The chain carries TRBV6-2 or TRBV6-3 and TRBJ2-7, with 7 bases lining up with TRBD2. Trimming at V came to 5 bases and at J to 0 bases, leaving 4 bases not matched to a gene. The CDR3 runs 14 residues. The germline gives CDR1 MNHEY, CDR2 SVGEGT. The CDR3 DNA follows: TGTGCCAGCAGTGGGGACTACTCCTCCTACGAGCAGTACTTC. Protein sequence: CASSGDYSSYEQYF.

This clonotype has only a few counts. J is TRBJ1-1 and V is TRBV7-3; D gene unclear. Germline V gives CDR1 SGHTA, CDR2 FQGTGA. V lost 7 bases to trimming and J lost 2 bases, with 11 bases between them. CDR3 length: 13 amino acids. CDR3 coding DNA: TGTGCCAGCAAGCTTTCTTCCAACACTGAAGCTTTCTTT. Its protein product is CASKLSSNTEAFF.

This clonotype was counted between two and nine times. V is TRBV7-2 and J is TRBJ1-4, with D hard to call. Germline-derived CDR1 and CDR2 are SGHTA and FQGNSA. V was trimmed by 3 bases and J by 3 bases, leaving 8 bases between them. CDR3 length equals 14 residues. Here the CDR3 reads CASSFGQSNEKLFF. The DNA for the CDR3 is TGTGCCAGCAGCTTTGGGCAGTCTAATGAAAAACTGTTTTTT.

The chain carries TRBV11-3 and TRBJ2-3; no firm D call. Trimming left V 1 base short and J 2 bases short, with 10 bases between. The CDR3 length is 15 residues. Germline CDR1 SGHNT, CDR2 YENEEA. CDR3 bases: TGTGCCAGCAGCTTAGGCCAAGGGCCCACAGATACGCAGTATTTT. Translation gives CASSLGQGPTDTQYF.

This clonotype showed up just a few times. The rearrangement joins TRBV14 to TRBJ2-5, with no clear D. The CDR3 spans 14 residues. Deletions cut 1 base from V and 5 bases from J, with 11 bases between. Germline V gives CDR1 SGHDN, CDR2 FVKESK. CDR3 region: CASSQVFPPETQYF. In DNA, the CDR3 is TGTGCCAGCAGCCAAGTATTTCCACCGGAGACCCAGTACTTC.

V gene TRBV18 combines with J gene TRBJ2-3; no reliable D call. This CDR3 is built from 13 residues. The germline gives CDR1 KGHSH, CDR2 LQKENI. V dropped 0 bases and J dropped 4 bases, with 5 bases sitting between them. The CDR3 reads CASSPPLADTQYF. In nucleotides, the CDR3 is TGTGCCAGCTCACCACCATTGGCAGATACGCAGTATTTT.

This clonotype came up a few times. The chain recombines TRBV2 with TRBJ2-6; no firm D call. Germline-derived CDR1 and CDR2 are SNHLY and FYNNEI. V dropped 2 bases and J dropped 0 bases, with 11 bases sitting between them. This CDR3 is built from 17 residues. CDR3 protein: CASSERAAHSGANVLTF. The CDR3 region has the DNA TGTGCCAGCAGTGAAAGGGCAGCGCACTCTGGGGCCAACGTCCTGACTTTC.

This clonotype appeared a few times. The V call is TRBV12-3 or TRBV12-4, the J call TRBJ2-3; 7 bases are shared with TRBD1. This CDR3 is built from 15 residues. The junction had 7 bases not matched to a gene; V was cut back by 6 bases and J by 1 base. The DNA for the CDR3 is TGTGCCAGCAGCCGACAGGGAGTGGGCACAGATACGCAGTATTTT. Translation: CASSRQGVGTDTQYF.

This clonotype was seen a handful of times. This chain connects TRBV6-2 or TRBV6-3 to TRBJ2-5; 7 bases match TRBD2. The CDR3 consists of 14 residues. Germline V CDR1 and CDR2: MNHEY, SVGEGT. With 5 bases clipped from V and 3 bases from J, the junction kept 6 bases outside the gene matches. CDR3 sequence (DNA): TGTGCCAGCAGTACGGGGGGATCGGAAGAGACCCAGTACTTC. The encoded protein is CASSTGGSEETQYF.

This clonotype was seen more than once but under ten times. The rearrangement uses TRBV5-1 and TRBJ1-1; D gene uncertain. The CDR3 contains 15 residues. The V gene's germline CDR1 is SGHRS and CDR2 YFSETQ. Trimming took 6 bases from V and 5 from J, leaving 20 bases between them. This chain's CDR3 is CASNQAGNLLTEAFF. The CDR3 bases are TGCGCCAGCAACCAAGCGGGGAATTTGTTGACTGAAGCTTTCTTT. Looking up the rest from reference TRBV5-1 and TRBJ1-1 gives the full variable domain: KAGVTQTPRYLIKTRGQQVTLSCSPISGHRSVSWYQQTPGQGLQFLFEYFSETQRNKGNFPGRFSGRQFSNSRSEMNVSTLELGDSALYLCASNQAGNLLTEAFFGQGTRLTVV.

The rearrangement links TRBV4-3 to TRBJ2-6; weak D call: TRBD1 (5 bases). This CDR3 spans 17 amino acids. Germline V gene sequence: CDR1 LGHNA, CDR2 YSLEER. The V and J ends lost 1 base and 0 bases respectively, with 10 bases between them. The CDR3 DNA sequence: TGCGCCAGCAGCCAAGGTCCAGGGCACTCTGGGGCCAACGTCCTGACTTTC. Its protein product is CASSQGPGHSGANVLTF.

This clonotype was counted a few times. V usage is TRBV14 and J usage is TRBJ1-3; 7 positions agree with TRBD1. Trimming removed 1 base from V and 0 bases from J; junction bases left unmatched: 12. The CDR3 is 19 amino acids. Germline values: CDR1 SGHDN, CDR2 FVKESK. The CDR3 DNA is TGTGCCAGCAGCCAAGTAACGGCAGGGGGTTACCGCTCTGGAAACACCATATATTTT. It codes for CASSQVTAGGYRSGNTIYF.

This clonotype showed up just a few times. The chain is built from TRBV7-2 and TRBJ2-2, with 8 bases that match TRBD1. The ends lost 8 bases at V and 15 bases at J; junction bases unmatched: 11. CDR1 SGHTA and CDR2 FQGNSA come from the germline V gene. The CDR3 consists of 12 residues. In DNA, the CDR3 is TGTGCCAGCTCCTTGACAGGGGTCGGGATGTTTTTT. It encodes CASSLTGVGMFF. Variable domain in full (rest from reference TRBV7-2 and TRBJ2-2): GAGVSQSPSNKVTEKGKDVELRCDPISGHTALYWYRQSLGQGLEFLIYFQGNSAPDKSGLPSDRFSAERTGGSVSTLTIQRTQQEDSAVYLCASSLTGVGMFFGEGSRLTVL.

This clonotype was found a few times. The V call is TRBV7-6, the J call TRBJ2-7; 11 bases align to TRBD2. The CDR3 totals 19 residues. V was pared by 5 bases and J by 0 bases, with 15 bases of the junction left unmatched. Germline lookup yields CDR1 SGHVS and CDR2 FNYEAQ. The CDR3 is CASSRRLTTSGGGSYEQYF. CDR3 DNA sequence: TGTGCCAGCAGCCGCCGCTTGACTACTAGCGGGGGTGGCTCCTACGAGCAGTACTTC.